This T cell receptor (beta chain) derives from a study of blood T cell repertoires in COVID-19 (dated by TCRdb to 2018 to 2021). Background for the entire study: Samples from collaborators originated in the United States, Italy and Spain and spanned both the acute and convalescent phases of COVID-19. The prospective study material was composed of cDNA or gDNA derived from T cells, B-cell-depleted T cells, or PBMCs. The samples were drawn from the first 160 participants of the ongoing ImmuneRACE study and from 1,254 subjects provided by 6 global collaborators. Where available, HLA class I and class II types were taken from metadata supplied by the sample provider and were not determined by assay-based typing. Sample metadata almost always included a de-identified subject ID, COVID-19 status, age in years and sex. The dataset comprised deeply sampled blood TCRbeta repertoires from subjects exposed to, actively infected with, or recovered from COVID-19. A freely available public database, intended as a resource for researchers studying the immune response to SARS-CoV-2, is where the repertoires were released.

With respect to this clone: The antigen this receptor binds is unknown. The sample holds no much larger clone one base away, and base qualities are not on file.

There are 13 amino acids in the CDR3, from cysteine to phenylalanine inclusive. The read is trimmed to its CDR3 DNA, 39 bases read in frame from base 1. The CDR1 and CDR2 encoded by the germline V gene are KGHSH and LQKENI. Trimming costs V 0 bases and J 9 bases, and their ends lie 9 bases apart. TCRbeta CDR3 regions were amplified from genomic DNA by means of the immunoSEQ Assay, a bias-controlled multiplex PCR. In the paper's pipeline: The number of nucleated cells in each sample was estimated by amplification of reference gene primers within the assay. To quantify the absolute abundance of each unique TCRbeta CDR3 rearrangement, sequence reads were collapsed and filtered. For each sample, productive Simpson clonality was calculated by taking the square root of Simpson's diversity index across productive rearrangements. The table was pulled from immuneACCESS by TCRdb, which kept in-frame rearrangements only. Such tables lose some clones; where checked, under half of the loss comes from unresolved V genes, and the rest has no known cause. V and J calls and clone size are given by that table; D and trimming were obtained from the DNA. The sample data list 150,000 to 200,000 clones, and about 80% of these were observed just once. The ten largest account for around a fifth of the sample.

Collaborating institutions collected whole blood in K2EDTA tubes following their own protocols. For TCRbeta analysis, collaborators shipped samples as frozen whole blood, isolated PBMCs, or DNA extracted from either of those sample types. General study outcomes and caveats: How much clinical and demographic metadata was included differed by source and by participant, and the metadata was provided uncurated.

Input material: peripheral blood. The chain links TRBV18 with TRBJ2-1; TRBD2 is perhaps the D gene, given 5 matching bases. The receptor was isolated from a woman of 80 years or more with acute or convalescent COVID-19. The bases are TGTGCCAGCTCACCACCGACGGGGTCTGAGCAGTTCTTC. The resulting protein is CASSPPTGSEQFF. When the CDR3 is completed using the reference TRBV18 and TRBJ2-1 genes on either side, the full variable domain is NAGVMQNPRHLVRRRGQEARLRCSPMKGHSHVYWYRQLPEEGLKFMVYLQKENIIDESGMPKERFSAEFPKEGPSILRIQQVVRGDSAAYFCASSPPTGSEQFFGPGTRLTVL.